The T cell receptor beta chain described here comes from a study of OX40 agonist ivuxolimab in advanced cancers. The sampling schedule covered blood at baseline, cycle 4 day 1, and cycle 7 day 1. Measured with immunoSEQ multiplex PCR; TCRdb has only the in-frame clones, and not every one. The sample consists of about 62,000 clones, about four fifths of them appearing once. This sequence was found in an adult with an advanced solid tumor such as melanoma, head and neck, liver or kidney cancer. Sample: CD4+ or CD8+ T cells sorted from blood, taken in a trial of the OX40 agonist ivuxolimab.

CDR3 in DNA: TGTGCCAGCAGGGGTCCAGGGGGCGCCCGGGAAAAACTGTTTTTT. It is translated as CASRGPGGAREKLFF. The chain carries TRBV28 and TRBJ1-4, with 8 bases identical to TRBD1. Per germline, CDR1 MDHEN and CDR2 SYDVKM. This CDR3 has 15 residues. Unmatched junction bases numbered 11, after V lost 6 bases and J lost 8 bases.